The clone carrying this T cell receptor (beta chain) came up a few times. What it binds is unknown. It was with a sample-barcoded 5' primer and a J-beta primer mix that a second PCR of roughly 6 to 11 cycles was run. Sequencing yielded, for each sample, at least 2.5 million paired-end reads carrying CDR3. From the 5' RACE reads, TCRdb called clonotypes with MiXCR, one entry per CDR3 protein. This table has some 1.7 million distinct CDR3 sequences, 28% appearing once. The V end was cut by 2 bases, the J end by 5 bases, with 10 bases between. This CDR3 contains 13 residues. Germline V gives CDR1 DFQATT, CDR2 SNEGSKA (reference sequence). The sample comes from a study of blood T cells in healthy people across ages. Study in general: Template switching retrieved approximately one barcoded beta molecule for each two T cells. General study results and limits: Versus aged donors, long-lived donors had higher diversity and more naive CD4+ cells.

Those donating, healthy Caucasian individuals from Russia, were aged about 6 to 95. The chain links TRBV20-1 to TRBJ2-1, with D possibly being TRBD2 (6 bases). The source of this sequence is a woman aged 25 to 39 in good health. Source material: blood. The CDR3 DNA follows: TGCAGTGCTAGAAAGCGGGCAGACAATGAGCAGTTCTTC. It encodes CSARKRADNEQFF.